This T cell receptor beta chain was retrieved from a study of T cells in Graves' hyperthyroidism and ophthalmopathy. TCR beta CDR3 regions were amplified from RNA. A first-round RT-PCR of the TCR CDR3 used the HTBI primer set. TCRdb re-analysed the multiplex PCR reads in MiXCR, keeping a single row per CDR3 protein. This sample has roughly 98,000 distinct CDR3 sequences, with roughly 37% found just once. With 6 bases clipped from V and 6 bases from J, the junction kept 8 bases outside the gene matches. This CDR3 has 14 amino acids. Germline V gives CDR1 SGHVS, CDR2 FQNEAQ. Newly diagnosed patients aged 18 to 65 had hyperthyroidism of under 2 months' duration.

Sequences were obtained from peripheral blood or thyroid tissue (not recorded which). The TCR originated in a woman aged 30 to 39 with Graves' hyperthyroidism. The chain joins TRBV7-8 to TRBJ1-5; 7 nucleotides match TRBD1. DNA for the CDR3: TGTGCCAGCAGTCCAGGGGGTCCGGGTCAGCCCCAGCATTTT. This encodes CASSPGGPGQPQHF.